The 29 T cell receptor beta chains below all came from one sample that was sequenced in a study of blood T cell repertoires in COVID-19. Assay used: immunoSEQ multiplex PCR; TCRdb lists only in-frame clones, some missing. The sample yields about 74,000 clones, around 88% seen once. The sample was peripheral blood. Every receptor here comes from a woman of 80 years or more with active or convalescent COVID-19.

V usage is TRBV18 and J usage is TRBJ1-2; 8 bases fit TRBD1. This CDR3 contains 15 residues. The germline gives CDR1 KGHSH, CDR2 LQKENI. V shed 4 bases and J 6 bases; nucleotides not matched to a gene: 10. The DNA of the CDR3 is TGTGCCAGCTCACACGGCGGACAGGGAAGAAATGGCTACACCTTC. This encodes CASSHGGQGRNGYTF.

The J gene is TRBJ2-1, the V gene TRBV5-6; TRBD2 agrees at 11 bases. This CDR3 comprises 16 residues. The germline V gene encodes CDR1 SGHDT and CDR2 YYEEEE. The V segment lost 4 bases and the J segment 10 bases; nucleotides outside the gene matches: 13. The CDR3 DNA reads TGTGCCAGCAGCCGGCCGGGACTAGCGGCCCCAATAGAGCAGTTCTTC. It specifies CASSRPGLAAPIEQFF.

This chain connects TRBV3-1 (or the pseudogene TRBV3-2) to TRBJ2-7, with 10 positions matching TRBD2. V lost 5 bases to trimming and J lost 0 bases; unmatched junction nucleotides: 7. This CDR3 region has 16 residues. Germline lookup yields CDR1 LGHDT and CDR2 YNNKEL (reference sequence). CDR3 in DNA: TGTGCCAGCAGCGTAGACCTAGCGGGGGACTCCTACGAGCAGTACTTC. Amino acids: CASSVDLAGDSYEQYF.

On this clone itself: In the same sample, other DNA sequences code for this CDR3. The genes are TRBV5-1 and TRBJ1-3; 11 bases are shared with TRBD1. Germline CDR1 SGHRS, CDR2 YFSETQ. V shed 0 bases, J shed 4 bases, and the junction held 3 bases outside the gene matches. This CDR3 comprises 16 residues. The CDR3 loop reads CASSLDGTGGGNTIYF. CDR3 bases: TGCGCCAGCAGCTTGGACGGGACAGGGGGAGGAAACACCATATATTTT.

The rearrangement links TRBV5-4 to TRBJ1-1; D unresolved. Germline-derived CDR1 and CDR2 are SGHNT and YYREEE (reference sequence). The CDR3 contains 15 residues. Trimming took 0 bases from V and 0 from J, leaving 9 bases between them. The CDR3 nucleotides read TGTGCCAGCAGCTTGGTCGGTACCATGAACACTGAAGCTTTCTTT. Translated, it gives CASSLVGTMNTEAFF. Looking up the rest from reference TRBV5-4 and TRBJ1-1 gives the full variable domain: ETGVTQSPTHLIKTRGQQVTLRCSSQSGHNTVSWYQQALGQGPQFIFQYYREEENGRGNFPPRFSGLQFPNYSSELNVNALELDDSALYLCASSLVGTMNTEAFFGQGTRLTVV.

DNA of the CDR3: TGTGCCAGCAGCAAAGGGGGACAGGGGAATCAGCCCCAGCATTTT. Translated: CASSKGGQGNQPQHF. V is TRBV21-1 and J is TRBJ1-5; the DNA was not compared with TRBD1, the D call given in the table. TRBV21-1 has pseudogene status. The CDR3 loop spans 15 amino acids.

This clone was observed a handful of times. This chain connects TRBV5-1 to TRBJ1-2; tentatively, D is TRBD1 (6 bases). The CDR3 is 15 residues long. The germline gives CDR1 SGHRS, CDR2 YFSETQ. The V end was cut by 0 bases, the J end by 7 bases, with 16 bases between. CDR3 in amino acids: CASSLVMAEGGGYTF. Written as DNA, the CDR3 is TGCGCCAGCAGCTTGGTTATGGCGGAAGGGGGTGGCTACACCTTC.

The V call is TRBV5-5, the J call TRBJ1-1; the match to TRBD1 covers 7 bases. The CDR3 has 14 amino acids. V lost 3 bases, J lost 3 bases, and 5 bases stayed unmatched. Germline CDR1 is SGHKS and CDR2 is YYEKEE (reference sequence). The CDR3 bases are TGTGCCAGCAGCTCCCGGGACAGAGACACTGAAGCTTTCTTT. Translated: CASSSRDRDTEAFF. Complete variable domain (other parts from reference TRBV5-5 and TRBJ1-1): DAGVTQSPTHLIKTRGQQVTLRCSPISGHKSVSWYQQVLGQGPQFIFQYYEKEERGRGNFPDRFSARQFPNYSSELNVNALLLGDSALYLCASSSRDRDTEAFFGQGTRLTVV.

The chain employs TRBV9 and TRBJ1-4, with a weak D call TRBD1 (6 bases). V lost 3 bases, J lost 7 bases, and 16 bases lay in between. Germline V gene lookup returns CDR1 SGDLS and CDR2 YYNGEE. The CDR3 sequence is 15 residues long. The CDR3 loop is CASSASGTYREKLFF. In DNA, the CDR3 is TGTGCCAGCAGCGCGTCCGGGACATATCGTGAAAAACTGTTTTTT. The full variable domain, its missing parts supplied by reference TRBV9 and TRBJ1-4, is DSGVTQTPKHLITATGQRVTLRCSPRSGDLSVYWYQQSLDQGLQFLIQYYNGEERAKGNILERFSAQQFPDLHSELNLSSLELGDSALYFCASSASGTYREKLFFGSGTQLSVL.

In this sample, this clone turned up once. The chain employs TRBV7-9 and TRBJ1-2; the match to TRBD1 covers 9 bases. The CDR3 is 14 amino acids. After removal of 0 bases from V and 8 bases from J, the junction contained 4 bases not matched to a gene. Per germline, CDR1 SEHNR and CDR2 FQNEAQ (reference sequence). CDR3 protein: CASSLARTGEGYTF. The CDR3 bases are TGTGCCAGCAGCTTAGCCCGGACAGGGGAAGGCTACACCTTC.

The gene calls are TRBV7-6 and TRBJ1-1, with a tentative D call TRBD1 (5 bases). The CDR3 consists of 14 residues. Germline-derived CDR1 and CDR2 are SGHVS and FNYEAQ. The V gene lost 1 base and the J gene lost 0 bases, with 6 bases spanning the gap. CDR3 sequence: CASSLGQLNTEAFF. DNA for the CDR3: TGTGCCAGCAGCTTAGGACAGCTGAACACTGAAGCTTTCTTT.

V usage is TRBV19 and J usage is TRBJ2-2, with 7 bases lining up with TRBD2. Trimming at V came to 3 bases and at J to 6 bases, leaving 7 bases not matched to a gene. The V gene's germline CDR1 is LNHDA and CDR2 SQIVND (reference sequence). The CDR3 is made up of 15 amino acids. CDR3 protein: CASSIIRGRAGELFF. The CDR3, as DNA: TGTGCCAGTAGTATCATTCGGGGGAGGGCCGGGGAGCTGTTTTTT.

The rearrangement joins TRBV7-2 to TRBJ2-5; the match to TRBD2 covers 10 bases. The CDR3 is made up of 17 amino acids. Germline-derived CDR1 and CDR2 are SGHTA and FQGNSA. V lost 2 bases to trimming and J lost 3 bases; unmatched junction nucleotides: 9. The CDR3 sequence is CASSLSGRAVFEETQYF. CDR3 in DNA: TGTGCCAGCAGCTTAAGCGGGAGGGCCGTCTTTGAAGAGACCCAGTACTTC.

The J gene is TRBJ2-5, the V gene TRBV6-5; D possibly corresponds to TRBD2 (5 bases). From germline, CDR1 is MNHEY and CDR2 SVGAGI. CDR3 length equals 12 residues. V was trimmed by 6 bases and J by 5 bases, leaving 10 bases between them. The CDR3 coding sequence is TGTGCCAGCAGCTGGGAGCGGGAGACCCAGTACTTC. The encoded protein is CASSWERETQYF.

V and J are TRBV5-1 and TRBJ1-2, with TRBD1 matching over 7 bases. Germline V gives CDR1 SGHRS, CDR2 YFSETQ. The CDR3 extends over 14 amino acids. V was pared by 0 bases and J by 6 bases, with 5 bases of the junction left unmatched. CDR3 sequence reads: CASSLAEGADGYTF. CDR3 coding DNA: TGCGCCAGCAGCTTGGCCGAGGGGGCGGATGGCTACACCTTC.

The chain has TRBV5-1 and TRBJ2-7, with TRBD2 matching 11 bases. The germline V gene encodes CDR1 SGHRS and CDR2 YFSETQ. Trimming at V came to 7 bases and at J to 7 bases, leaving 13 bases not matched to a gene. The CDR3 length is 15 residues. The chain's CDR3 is CASGASGGLVEEQYF. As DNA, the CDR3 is TGCGCCAGCGGGGCTAGCGGGGGGCTTGTGGAAGAGCAGTACTTC.

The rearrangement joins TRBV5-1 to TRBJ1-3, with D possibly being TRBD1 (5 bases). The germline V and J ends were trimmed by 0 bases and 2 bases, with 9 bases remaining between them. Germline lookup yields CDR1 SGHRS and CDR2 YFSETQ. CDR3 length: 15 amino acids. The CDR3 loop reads CASSLAQGAGNTIYF. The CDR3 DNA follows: TGCGCCAGCAGCTTGGCCCAGGGCGCTGGAAACACCATATATTTT.

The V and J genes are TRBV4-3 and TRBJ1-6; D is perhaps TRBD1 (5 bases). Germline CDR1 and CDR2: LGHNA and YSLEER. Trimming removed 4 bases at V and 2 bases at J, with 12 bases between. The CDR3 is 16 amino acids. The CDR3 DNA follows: TGCGCCAGCAGCCTTGATCGACAGACCTATAATTCACCCCTCCACTTT. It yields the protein CASSLDRQTYNSPLHF.

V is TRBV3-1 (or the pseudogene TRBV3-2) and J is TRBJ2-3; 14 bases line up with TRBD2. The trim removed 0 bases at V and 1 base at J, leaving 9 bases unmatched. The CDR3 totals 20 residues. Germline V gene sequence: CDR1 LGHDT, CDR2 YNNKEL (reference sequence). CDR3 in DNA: TGTGCCAGCAGCCAAGATATTCAGACTAGCGGGGGGGAGGGCACAGATACGCAGTATTTT. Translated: CASSQDIQTSGGEGTDTQYF.

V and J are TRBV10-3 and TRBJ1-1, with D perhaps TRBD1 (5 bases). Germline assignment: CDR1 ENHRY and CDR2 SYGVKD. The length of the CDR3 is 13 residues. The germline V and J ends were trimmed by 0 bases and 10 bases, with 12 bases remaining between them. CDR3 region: CAISESVGGGAFF. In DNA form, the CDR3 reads TGTGCCATCAGTGAGTCCGTCGGGGGGGGAGCTTTCTTT.

In nucleotides, the CDR3 is TGTGCCAGCAGCTTGGTAGCGGGGACCTCCTACAATGAGCAGTTCTTC. Residues: CASSLVAGTSYNEQFF. The J gene is TRBJ2-1, the V gene TRBV5-6, with TRBD2 matching 8 bases. The V gene end was trimmed by 0 bases and the J gene end by 0 bases; junction bases not matched to a gene: 2. CDR3 length: 16 residues. The germline V gene has CDR1 SGHDT and CDR2 YYEEEE.

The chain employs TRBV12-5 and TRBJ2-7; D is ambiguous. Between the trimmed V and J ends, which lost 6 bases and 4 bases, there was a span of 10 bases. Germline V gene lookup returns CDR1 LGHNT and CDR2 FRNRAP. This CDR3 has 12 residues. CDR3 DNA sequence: TGTGCTAGTGGCTTTGGAGCTTACGAGCAGTACTTC. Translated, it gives CASGFGAYEQYF.

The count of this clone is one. CDR3 region: CASSQGTSLAKNIQYF. CDR3 nucleotide sequence: TGTGCCAGCAGCCAGGGGACATCACTAGCCAAAAACATTCAGTACTTC. J is TRBJ2-4 and V is TRBV3-1 (or the pseudogene TRBV3-2); D is possibly TRBD1 (6 bases). The CDR3 covers 16 residues. Germline-derived CDR1 and CDR2 are LGHDT and YNNKEL (reference sequence). V lost 3 bases, J lost 0 bases, and 12 bases lay in between.

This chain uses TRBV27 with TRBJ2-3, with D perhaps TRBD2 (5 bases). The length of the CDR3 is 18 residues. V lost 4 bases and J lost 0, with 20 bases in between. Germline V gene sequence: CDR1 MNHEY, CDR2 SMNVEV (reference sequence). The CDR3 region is CASSSLSGLRLSTDTQYF. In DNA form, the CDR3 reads TGTGCCAGCAGTTCTCTATCAGGACTCCGTTTAAGCACAGATACGCAGTATTTT.

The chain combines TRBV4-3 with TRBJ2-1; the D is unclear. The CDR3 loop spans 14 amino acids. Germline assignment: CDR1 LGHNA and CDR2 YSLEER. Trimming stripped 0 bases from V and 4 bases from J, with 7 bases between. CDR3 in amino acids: CASSQEAVYNEQFF. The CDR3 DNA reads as TGCGCCAGCAGCCAAGAGGCTGTTTACAATGAGCAGTTCTTC.

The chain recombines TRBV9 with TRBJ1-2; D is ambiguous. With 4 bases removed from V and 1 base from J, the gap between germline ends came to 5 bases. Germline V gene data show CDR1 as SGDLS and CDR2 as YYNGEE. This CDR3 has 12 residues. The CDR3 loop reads CASSPLNYGYTF. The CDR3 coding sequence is TGTGCCAGCAGCCCCCTTAACTATGGCTACACCTTC.

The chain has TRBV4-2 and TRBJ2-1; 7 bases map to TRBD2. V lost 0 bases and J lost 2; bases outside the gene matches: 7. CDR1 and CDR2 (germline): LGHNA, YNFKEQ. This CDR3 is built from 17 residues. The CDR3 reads CASSQDGASGAYNEQFF. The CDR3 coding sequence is TGTGCCAGCAGCCAAGATGGGGCTAGCGGAGCCTACAATGAGCAGTTCTTC.

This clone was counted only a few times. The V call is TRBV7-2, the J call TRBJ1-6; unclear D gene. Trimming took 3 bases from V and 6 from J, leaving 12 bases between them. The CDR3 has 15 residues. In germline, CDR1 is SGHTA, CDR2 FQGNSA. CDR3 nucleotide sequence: TGTGCCAGCAGCTTGGAGACTTTACTTAATTCACCCCTCCACTTT. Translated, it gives CASSLETLLNSPLHF.

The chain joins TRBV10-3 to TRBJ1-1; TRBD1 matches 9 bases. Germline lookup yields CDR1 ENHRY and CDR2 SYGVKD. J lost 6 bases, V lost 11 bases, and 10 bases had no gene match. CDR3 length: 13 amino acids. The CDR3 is CAAGGQGGSEAFF. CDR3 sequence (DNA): TGTGCCGCTGGGGGACAGGGCGGCTCTGAAGCTTTCTTT.